The next 17 T cell receptor beta chains were all read from a single sample in a study of patients and donors after allogeneic stem cell transplantation. MiXCR was run by TCRdb on the RT-PCR reads, yielding one entry per CDR3 protein. The sample lists 200,000 to 250,000 distinct CDR3 sequences; 13% to 15% were seen once. The sequencing input was blood, either unsorted or a sorted T cell fraction (not recorded which). Receptors were obtained from a human donor who was either an allogeneic HSCT recipient or a stem cell or donor lymphocyte infusion donor (not recorded which). It is not recorded whose cells these are; they may come from a transplant donor.

Only a few counts were recorded for this clonotype. The chain uses TRBV20-1 and TRBJ2-5, with D possibly being TRBD1 or TRBD2 (5 bases each). CDR1 DFQATT and CDR2 SNEGSKA come from the germline V gene (reference sequence). The CDR3 extends over 12 amino acids. V gave up 8 bases and J gave up 2 bases, with 12 bases separating them. In DNA, the CDR3 is TGCAGTTACTCCGGGACGCAAGAGACCCAGTACTTC. Protein sequence: CSYSGTQETQYF.

This clonotype came up a few times. This sequence joins TRBV9 and TRBJ2-1; D is uncertain. With 4 bases removed from V and 12 bases from J, the gap between germline ends came to 14 bases. The CDR3 covers 12 residues. Germline V gives CDR1 SGDLS, CDR2 YYNGEE. In DNA, the CDR3 is TGTGCCAGCAGCCGCGGCGGCGTGACGCAGTTCTTC. It yields the protein CASSRGGVTQFF.

This clonotype was found many times. The rearrangement joins TRBV12-3 or TRBV12-4 to TRBJ2-2; 8 positions match TRBD1. The CDR3 contains 15 residues. Trimming removed 1 base from V and 3 bases from J; junction bases left unmatched: 1. The CDR3 loop reads CASSLGTGYTGELFF. The CDR3 DNA follows: TGTGCCAGCAGTTTAGGGACAGGGTACACCGGGGAGCTGTTTTTT.

This clonotype was observed a few times. The chain recombines TRBV24-1 with TRBJ1-2; no firm D call. Per the germline V gene, CDR1 is KGHDR and CDR2 is SFDVKD. Trimming shortened V by 5 bases and J by 4 bases, and 13 bases separated the two germline ends. This CDR3 region has 14 residues. CDR3 sequence reads: CATSGGGTSYGYTF. The CDR3 nucleotides are TGTGCCACCAGTGGAGGCGGTACTAGCTATGGCTACACCTTC.

The sample holds many counts of this clonotype. A junction end diverges from the germline sequence, so it may reflect a read error. The chain has TRBV29-1 and TRBJ1-6, with 7 bases aligning to TRBD1. CDR1 and CDR2 (germline): SQVTM, ANQGSEA. The CDR3 runs 15 residues. The CDR3, as DNA: TGCAGCGTTCAAGAAGGAGGGGGCGATAATTCACCCCTCCACTTT. Its protein is CSVQEGGGDNSPLHF. The full variable domain, rest sourced from reference TRBV29-1 and TRBJ1-6, is SAVISQKPSRDICQRGTSLTIQCQVDSQVTMMFWYRQQPGQSLTLIATANQGSEATYESGFVIDKFPISRPNLTFSTLTVSNMSPEDSSIYLCSVQEGGGDNSPLHFGNGTRLTVT.

CDR3 sequence (DNA): TGCAGTGCTAGAGGTAATCCTAGCTTCACAGAGACCCAGTACTTC. Amino acid sequence: CSARGNPSFTETQYF. The V call is TRBV20-1, the J call TRBJ2-5; D possibly corresponds to TRBD2 (5 bases). The V end lost 1 base, the J end lost 4 bases, and 16 bases lay between the germline ends. Germline loops: CDR1 DFQATT, CDR2 SNEGSKA (reference sequence). This CDR3 spans 15 amino acids.

The rearrangement uses TRBV7-8 and TRBJ2-3; unclear D gene. Germline V gene lookup returns CDR1 SGHVS and CDR2 FQNEAQ. V was shortened by 2 bases and J by 4 bases, with 16 bases between the two germline ends. The CDR3 has 16 residues. CDR3 DNA sequence: TGTGCCAGCAGCTTAATGGTCGGAACTAAGCCAGATACGCAGTATTTT. Encoded protein: CASSLMVGTKPDTQYF.

This chain connects TRBV24-1 to TRBJ1-4; TRBD1 matches at 10 bases. CDR1 is KGHDR and CDR2 is SFDVKD in the germline V gene. The CDR3 spans 15 residues. Trimming took 3 bases from V and 4 from J; bases not matched to a gene: 1. In nucleotides, the CDR3 is TGTGCCACCAGTGATCGGACAGGGGGTAATGAAAAACTGTTTTTT. Residues: CATSDRTGGNEKLFF.

This clonotype was seen at least ten times. The rearrangement links TRBV4-1 to TRBJ1-1; the D gene is possibly TRBD1 (5 bases). The CDR3 has 17 residues. Trimming pared 0 bases from V and 5 bases from J, leaving 19 bases between. Germline assignment: CDR1 MGHRA and CDR2 YSYEKL. The CDR3 sequence is CASSQEPSGGGRTEAFF. In DNA form, the CDR3 reads TGCGCCAGCAGCCAAGAGCCCTCTGGGGGGGGTCGGACTGAAGCTTTCTTT.

This clonotype was observed many times. The gene calls are TRBV12-3 or TRBV12-4 and TRBJ1-6; maybe TRBD1 (5 bases). Trimming took 4 bases from V and 3 from J, leaving 7 bases between them. The CDR3 covers 14 residues. Here the CDR3 reads CASSSQGYNSPLHF. CDR3 coding DNA: TGTGCCAGCAGTTCTCAGGGCTATAATTCACCCCTCCACTTT.

V gene TRBV18 combines with J gene TRBJ2-2, with D maybe TRBD2 (5 bases). The CDR3 totals 15 residues. Per the germline V gene, CDR1 is KGHSH and CDR2 is LQKENI. V lost 2 bases, J lost 4 bases, and 11 bases lay in between. The CDR3 nucleotides read TGTGCCAGCTCACCAAGCCTCCGGGGCACCGGGGAGCTGTTTTTT. Translation gives CASSPSLRGTGELFF. Based on the CDR3 plus reference TRBV18 and TRBJ2-2, the full variable domain is NAGVMQNPRHLVRRRGQEARLRCSPMKGHSHVYWYRQLPEEGLKFMVYLQKENIIDESGMPKERFSAEFPKEGPSILRIQQVVRGDSAAYFCASSPSLRGTGELFFGEGSRLTVL.

Remarks on this clonotype: This is likely a read error, given that the CDR3 carries no conserved phenylalanine or tryptophan at its end. The genes are TRBV10-3 and TRBJ2-5, with a weak D call TRBD1 (5 bases). Trimming took 3 bases from V and 4 from J, leaving 12 bases between them. The CDR3 is 14 amino acids. From germline, CDR1 is ENHRY and CDR2 SYGVKD. The DNA for the CDR3 is TGTGCCATCAGTGATCGGCAGGGTGGAGAGACCCAGTACCTC. It yields the protein CAISDRQGGETQYL.

In its sample, this clonotype was seen many times. The chain is built from TRBV20-1 and TRBJ2-4, with 10 bases aligning to TRBD2. Germline CDR1 and CDR2: DFQATT and SNEGSKA (reference sequence). The length of the CDR3 is 13 residues. V lost 7 bases, J lost 7 bases, and 7 bases stayed unmatched. This CDR3 is CSVGLASGNIQYF. DNA of the CDR3: TGCAGTGTGGGACTAGCGTCGGGTAACATTCAGTACTTC.

This clonotype occurred a few times. The rearrangement links TRBV15 to TRBJ2-3; 14 bases are shared with TRBD2. Germline V gives CDR1 LNHNV, CDR2 YYDKDF (reference sequence). CDR3 length equals 16 residues. The ends lost 5 bases at V and 5 bases at J; junction bases unmatched: 6. The CDR3 DNA is TGTGCCACCAGCGTAAGACTAGCGGGAGGGGGAGATACGCAGTATTTT. Translating gives CATSVRLAGGGDTQYF.

This clonotype showed up many times. V usage is TRBV7-3 and J usage is TRBJ2-2, with TRBD2 matching 11 bases. Germline V lookup: CDR1 SGHTA, CDR2 FQGTGA. Trimming removed 6 bases from V and 7 bases from J; junction bases left unmatched: 1. This CDR3 spans 13 amino acids. The CDR3 DNA is TGTGCCAGCAGTACTAGCGGGGGCGGGGAGCTGTTTTTT. This translates into CASSTSGGGELFF. The variable domain in full, with the rest retrieved from reference TRBV7-3 and TRBJ2-2, is GAGVSQTPSNKVTEKGKYVELRCDPISGHTALYWYRQSLGQGPEFLIYFQGTGAADDSGLPNDRFFAVRPEGSVSTLKIQRTERGDSAVYLCASSTSGGGELFFGEGSRLTVL.

The V call is TRBV3-1, the J call TRBJ2-6; D unresolved. Trimming stripped 0 bases from V and 3 bases from J, with 12 bases between. This CDR3 comprises 17 residues. CDR1 is LGHDT and CDR2 is YNNKEL in the germline V gene (reference sequence). DNA of the CDR3: TGTGCCAGCAGCCAAGATATTTTAAGTTTTGGGGCCAACGTCCTGACTTTC. It specifies CASSQDILSFGANVLTF.

The gene calls are TRBV12-3 or TRBV12-4 and TRBJ1-2; unclear D gene. This CDR3 spans 14 amino acids. The V gene lost 5 bases and the J gene lost 4 bases, with 14 bases spanning the gap. In DNA, the CDR3 is TGTGCCAGCAGTCCCCCCGGGAGCCTCTATGGCTACACCTTC. Its translation is CASSPPGSLYGYTF.